These 7 T cell receptor beta chains were sequenced from one sample in a study of regulatory T cells in long-lasting Graves disease. Sample time point: newly diagnosed GD, antithyroid drugs for less than 3 months. Making the TCR library involved RNA that had been extracted from PBMCs. Sequencing libraries for TCR beta were prepared with iRepertoire HTBI primers and Arm-PCR of CDR3 regions. Each CDR3 protein gets one entry after TCRdb re-called the multiplex PCR reads with MiXCR. This table has about 620,000 distinct CDR3 sequences, roughly 15% appearing once. Another study also made use of these data, one on T cells in Graves' hyperthyroidism and ophthalmopathy.

The input for sequencing was peripheral blood mononuclear cells (PBMCs), taken at new diagnosis, from a patient treated with antithyroid drugs. All receptors come from a woman aged 25 to 39 with Graves disease.

Turning to this clonotype: With a much larger clone just one base away, this may be a read error. The V gene is TRBV29-1, the J gene TRBJ2-5, with D possibly TRBD2 on 6 matching bases. The germline CDR1 and CDR2 sequences are SQVTM and ANQGSEA. The CDR3 covers 16 residues. CDR3 sequence: CSVEDLGGGYQETQCF. Written as DNA, the CDR3 is TGCAGCGTTGAAGATCTGGGGGGTGGTTACCAAGAGACCCAGTGCTTC. Variable domain in full (rest from reference TRBV29-1 and TRBJ2-5): SAVISQKPSRDICQRGTSLTIQCQVDSQVTMMFWYRQQPGQSLTLIATANQGSEATYESGFVIDKFPISRPNLTFSTLTVSNMSPEDSSIYLCSVEDLGGGYQETQCFGPGTRLLVL.

The sample holds many counts of this clonotype. V gene TRBV11-2 combines with J gene TRBJ2-3; D might be TRBD2 (5 bases). The CDR3 is made up of 14 amino acids. The germline CDR1 and CDR2 sequences are SGHAT and FQNNGV. V was pared by 3 bases and J by 2 bases, with 9 bases between. This chain's CDR3 is CASSFGVHTDTQYF. In DNA, the CDR3 is TGTGCCAGCAGCTTCGGGGTACACACAGATACGCAGTATTTT.

The sample holds many counts of this clonotype. V gene TRBV5-1 combines with J gene TRBJ2-7; maybe TRBD2 (5 bases). This CDR3 has 14 residues. Germline V gene sequence: CDR1 SGHRS, CDR2 YFSETQ. Trimming stripped 0 bases from V and 6 bases from J, with 13 bases between. The CDR3 loop reads CASSLVLGGAEQYF. The CDR3 nucleotides read TGCGCCAGCAGCTTGGTACTAGGTGGAGCCGAGCAGTACTTC.

The chain uses TRBV2 and TRBJ1-5; D gene uncertain. V was trimmed by 6 bases and J by 4 bases, leaving 13 bases between them. Germline V gene lookup returns CDR1 SNHLY and CDR2 FYNNEI. The CDR3 spans 14 residues. The CDR3: CASSGRRANQPQHF. CDR3 nucleotide sequence: TGTGCCAGCAGCGGGAGACGGGCAAATCAGCCCCAGCATTTT.

This clonotype was counted only a few times. This chain joins TRBV2 and TRBJ2-7; 11 nucleotides agree with TRBD1. V was clipped by 10 bases and J by 6 bases; unmatched bases: 11. The CDR3 length is 14 residues. Germline V gene sequence: CDR1 SNHLY, CDR2 FYNNEI. CDR3 in DNA: TGTGCCACCAGGACCGGGACAGGGGGGTCCGAGCAGTACTTC. Protein: CATRTGTGGSEQYF. Full variable domain (rest looked up from reference TRBV2 and TRBJ2-7): EPEVTQTPSHQVTQMGQEVILRCVPISNHLYFYWYRQILGQKVEFLVSFYNNEISEKSEIFDDQFSVERPDGSNFTLKIRSTKLEDSAMYFCATRTGTGGSEQYFGPGTRLTVT.

The chain uses TRBV19 and TRBJ2-1; 13 nucleotides line up with TRBD2. The CDR3 is 17 residues long. J was trimmed by 6 bases and V by 3 bases; bases with no gene match: 8. Germline assignment: CDR1 LNHDA and CDR2 SQIVND (reference sequence). The CDR3 DNA is TGTGCCAGTAGTATCGCCGAGGGACTAGCGGGGATCAATGAGCAGTTCTTC. It is translated as CASSIAEGLAGINEQFF.

This clonotype was seen only a few times. This chain connects TRBV7-2 to TRBJ2-2; D unclear. The CDR3 has 13 amino acids. Trimming took 5 bases from V and 5 from J, leaving 9 bases between them. From germline, CDR1 is SGHTA and CDR2 FQGNSA. The CDR3 here is CASSPYGTGELFF. The CDR3 DNA reads as TGTGCCAGCAGCCCCTATGGGACCGGGGAGCTGTTTTTT.